This T cell receptor beta chain was obtained from a study of monozygotic twins with inflammatory bowel disease. Study conclusions and caveats: Researchers report that IBD patients shared fewer clonotypes with others than healthy twins, especially amid disease activity. The data gave no support to a single strong IBD-associated signal or clonotype.

With no T cell sorting beforehand, total RNA was isolated from whole blood. Per germline, CDR1 LGHNA and CDR2 YSLEER. The CDR3 loop spans 17 amino acids. Details on this clonotype: Its specificity is not known.

From the 5' RACE reads, TCRdb lists one entry per CDR3 protein and no DNA. Its listing shows some 330,000 distinct CDR3 sequences. The receptor was derived from a human donor with ulcerative colitis or Crohn's disease, or a healthy co-twin of an affected twin (not recorded which). The J gene is TRBJ2-6, the V gene TRBV4-3; TCRdb reports TRBD2, a call that lacks DNA to check it against. The sequencing sample was made of blood. The CDR3 spells CASSPTVGETGANVLTF.